This TCR beta chain is drawn from a study of cytomegalovirus exposure and HLA in healthy donors. On this clone itself: The antigen is not known.

Using immunoSEQ multiplex PCR, the repertoire was profiled, and TCRdb retains in-frame clones only, with some absent. The top ten clones hold under 3.5% of a sample with fewer than 200,000 clones, approximately 84% of them seen once. The donors formed part of the approximately 130-subject validation cohort, distinct from the roughly 670-subject first cohort. V was clipped by 1 base and J by 6 bases, with 15 bases between them. Germline V gives CDR1 MNHEY, CDR2 SMNVEV (reference sequence). This CDR3 has 15 amino acids. Overall study results and limits: There were three CMV-associated chains whose specificity for CMV antigens was confirmed in vitro. Cytomegalovirus-associated status was assigned to fewer than 200 TCR beta chains. With high specificity and sensitivity, the classifier reportedly diagnosed cytomegalovirus status.

This clonotype was sampled from a woman aged 18-35 years in good health and CMV-seropositive. Source material: PBMCs. The chain joins TRBV27 to TRBJ1-1; possible D gene TRBD1, 5 bases. Written as DNA, the CDR3 is TGTGCCAGCAGTTTATACTACCGGGGGGGTGCTGAAGCTTTCTTT. This sequence encodes CASSLYYRGGAEAFF.